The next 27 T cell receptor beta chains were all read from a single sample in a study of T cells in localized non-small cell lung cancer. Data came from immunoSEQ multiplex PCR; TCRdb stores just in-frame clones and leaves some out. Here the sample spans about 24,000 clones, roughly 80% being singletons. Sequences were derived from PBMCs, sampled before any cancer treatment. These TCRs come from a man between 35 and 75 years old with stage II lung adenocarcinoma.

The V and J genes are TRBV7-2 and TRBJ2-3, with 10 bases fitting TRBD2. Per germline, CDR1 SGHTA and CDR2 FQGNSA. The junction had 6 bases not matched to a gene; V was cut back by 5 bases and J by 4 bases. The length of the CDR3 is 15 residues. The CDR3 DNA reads TGTGCCAGCAGCGATCTAGCGGGAGCGCCAGATACGCAGTATTTT. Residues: CASSDLAGAPDTQYF.

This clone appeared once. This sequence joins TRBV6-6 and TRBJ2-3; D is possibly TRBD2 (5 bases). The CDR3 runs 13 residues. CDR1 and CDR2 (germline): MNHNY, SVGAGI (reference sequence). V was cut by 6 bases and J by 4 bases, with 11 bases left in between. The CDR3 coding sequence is TGTGCCAGCAGGATAACCGGGGCAGATACGCAGTATTTT. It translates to CASRITGADTQYF.

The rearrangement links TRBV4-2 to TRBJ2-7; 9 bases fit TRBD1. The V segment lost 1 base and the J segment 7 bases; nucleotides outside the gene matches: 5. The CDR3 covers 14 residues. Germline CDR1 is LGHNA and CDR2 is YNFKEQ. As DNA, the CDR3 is TGTGCCAGCAGCCAAGCTGGGACAGGGAGTGAGCAGTACTTC. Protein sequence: CASSQAGTGSEQYF.

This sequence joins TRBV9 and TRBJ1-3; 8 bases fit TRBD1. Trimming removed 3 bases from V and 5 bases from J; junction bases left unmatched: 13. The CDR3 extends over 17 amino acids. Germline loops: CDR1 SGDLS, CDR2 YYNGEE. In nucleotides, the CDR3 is TGTGCCAGCAGCGCCACTACCTCTCGGACAGGGCGAAACACCATATATTTT. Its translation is CASSATTSRTGRNTIYF.

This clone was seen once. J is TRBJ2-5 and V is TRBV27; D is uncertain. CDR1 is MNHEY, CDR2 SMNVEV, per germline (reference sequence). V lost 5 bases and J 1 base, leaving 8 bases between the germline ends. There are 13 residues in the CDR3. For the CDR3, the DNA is TGTGCCAGCAGTATAGTCTTCCAAGAGACCCAGTACTTC. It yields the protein CASSIVFQETQYF.

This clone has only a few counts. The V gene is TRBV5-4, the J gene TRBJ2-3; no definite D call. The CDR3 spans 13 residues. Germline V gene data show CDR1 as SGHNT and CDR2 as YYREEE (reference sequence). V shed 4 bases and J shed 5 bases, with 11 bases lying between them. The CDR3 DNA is TGTGCCAGCAGCCCGGACCCAAGAGATACGCAGTATTTT. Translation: CASSPDPRDTQYF.

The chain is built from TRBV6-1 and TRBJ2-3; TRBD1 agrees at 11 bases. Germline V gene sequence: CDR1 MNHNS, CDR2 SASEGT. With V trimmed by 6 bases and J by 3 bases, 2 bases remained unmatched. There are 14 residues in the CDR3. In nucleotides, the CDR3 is TGTGCCAGCAGATGGGACAGGGGGACAGATACGCAGTATTTT. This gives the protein CASRWDRGTDTQYF.

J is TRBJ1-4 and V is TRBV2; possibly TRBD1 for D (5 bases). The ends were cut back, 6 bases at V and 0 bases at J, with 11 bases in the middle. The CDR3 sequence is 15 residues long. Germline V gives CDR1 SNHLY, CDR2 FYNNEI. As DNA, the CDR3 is TGTGCCAGCAGCGGGACGTCTGCAACTAATGAAAAACTGTTTTTT. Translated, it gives CASSGTSATNEKLFF.

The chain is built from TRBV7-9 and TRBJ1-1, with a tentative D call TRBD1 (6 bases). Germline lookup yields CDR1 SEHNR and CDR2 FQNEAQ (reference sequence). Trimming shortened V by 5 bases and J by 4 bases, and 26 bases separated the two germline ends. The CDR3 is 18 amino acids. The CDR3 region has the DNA TGTGCCAGCAGCCCTTTTCGGGACATATCTATAAGGGGCACTGAAGCTTTCTTT. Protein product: CASSPFRDISIRGTEAFF.

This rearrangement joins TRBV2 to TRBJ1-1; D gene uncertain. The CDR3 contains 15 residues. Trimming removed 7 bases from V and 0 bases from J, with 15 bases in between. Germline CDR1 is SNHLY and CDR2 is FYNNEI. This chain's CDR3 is CASMGSSIMNTEAFF. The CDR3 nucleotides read TGTGCCAGCATGGGCAGCTCTATTATGAACACTGAAGCTTTCTTT.

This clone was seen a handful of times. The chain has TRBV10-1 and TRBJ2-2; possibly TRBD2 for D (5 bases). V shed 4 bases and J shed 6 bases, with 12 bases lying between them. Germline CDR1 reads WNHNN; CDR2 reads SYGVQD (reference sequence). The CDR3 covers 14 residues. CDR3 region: CASSGGSNPGELFF. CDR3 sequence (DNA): TGCGCCAGCAGTGGAGGGTCTAACCCCGGGGAGCTGTTTTTT.

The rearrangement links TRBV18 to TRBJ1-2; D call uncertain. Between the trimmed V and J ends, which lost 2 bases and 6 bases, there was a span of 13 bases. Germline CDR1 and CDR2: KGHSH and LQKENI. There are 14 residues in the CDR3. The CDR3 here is CASSPYRDSNGYTF. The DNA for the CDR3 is TGTGCCAGCTCACCATACAGAGATTCAAATGGCTACACCTTC.

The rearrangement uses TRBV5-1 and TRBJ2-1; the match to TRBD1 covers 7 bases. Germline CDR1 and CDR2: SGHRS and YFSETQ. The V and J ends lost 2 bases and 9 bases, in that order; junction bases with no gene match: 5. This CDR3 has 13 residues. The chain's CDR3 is CASSLDRVTEQFF. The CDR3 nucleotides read TGCGCCAGCAGCTTAGACAGGGTGACTGAGCAGTTCTTC.

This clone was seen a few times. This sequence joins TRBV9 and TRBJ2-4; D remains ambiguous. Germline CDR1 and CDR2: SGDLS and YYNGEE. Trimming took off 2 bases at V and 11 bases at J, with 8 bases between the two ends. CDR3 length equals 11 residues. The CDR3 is CASSVDGVQYF. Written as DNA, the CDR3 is TGTGCCAGCAGCGTTGACGGAGTTCAGTACTTC.

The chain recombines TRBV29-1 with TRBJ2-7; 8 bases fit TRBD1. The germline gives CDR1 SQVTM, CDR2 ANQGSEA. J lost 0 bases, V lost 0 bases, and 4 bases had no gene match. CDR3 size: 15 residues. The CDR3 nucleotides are TGCAGCGTTGAAGAAGGACAGGGCTTCTCCTACGAGCAGTACTTC. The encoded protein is CSVEEGQGFSYEQYF.

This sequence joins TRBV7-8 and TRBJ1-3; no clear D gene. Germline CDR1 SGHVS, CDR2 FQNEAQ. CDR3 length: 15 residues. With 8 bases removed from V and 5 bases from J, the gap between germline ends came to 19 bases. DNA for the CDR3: TGTGCCAGCTCCGGAGGGAGAGAGGTGCGAAACACCATATATTTT. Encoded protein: CASSGGREVRNTIYF.

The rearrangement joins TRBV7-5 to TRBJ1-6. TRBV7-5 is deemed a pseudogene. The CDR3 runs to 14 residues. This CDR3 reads CARTPSPYNSPLHF. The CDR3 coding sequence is TGTGCCAGAACGCCGTCTCCGTATAATTCACCCCTCCACTTT.

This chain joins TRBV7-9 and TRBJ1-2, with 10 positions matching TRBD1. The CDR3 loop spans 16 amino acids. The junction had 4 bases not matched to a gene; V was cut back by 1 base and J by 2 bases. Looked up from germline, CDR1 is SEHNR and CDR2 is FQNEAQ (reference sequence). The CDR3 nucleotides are TGTGCCAGCAGCTTAGGTGGGACAGGGGCAAACTATGGCTACACCTTC. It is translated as CASSLGGTGANYGYTF.

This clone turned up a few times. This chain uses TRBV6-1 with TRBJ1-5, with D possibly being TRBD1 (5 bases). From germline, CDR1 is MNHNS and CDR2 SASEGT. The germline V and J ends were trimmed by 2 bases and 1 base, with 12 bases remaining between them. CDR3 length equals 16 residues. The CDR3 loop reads CASSENGGESNQPQHF. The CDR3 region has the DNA TGTGCCAGCAGTGAAAACGGGGGGGAGAGCAATCAGCCCCAGCATTTT.

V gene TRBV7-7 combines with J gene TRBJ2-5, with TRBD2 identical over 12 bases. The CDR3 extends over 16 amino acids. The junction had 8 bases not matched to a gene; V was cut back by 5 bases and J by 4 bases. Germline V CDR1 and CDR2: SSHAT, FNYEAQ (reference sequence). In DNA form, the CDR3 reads TGTGCCAGCAGCCGTCTAGCGGGAGGGCGCGGAGAGACCCAGTACTTC. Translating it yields CASSRLAGGRGETQYF.

CDR3 in amino acids: CASSSALRRSTDTQYF. The CDR3 coding sequence is TGTGCCAGCAGCTCCGCTTTGCGGCGTAGCACAGATACGCAGTATTTT. The J gene is TRBJ2-3, the V gene TRBV11-3; D is undetermined. The germline CDR1 and CDR2 sequences are SGHNT and YENEEA. Trimming shortened V by 4 bases and J by 0 bases, and 14 bases separated the two germline ends. The length of the CDR3 is 16 residues.

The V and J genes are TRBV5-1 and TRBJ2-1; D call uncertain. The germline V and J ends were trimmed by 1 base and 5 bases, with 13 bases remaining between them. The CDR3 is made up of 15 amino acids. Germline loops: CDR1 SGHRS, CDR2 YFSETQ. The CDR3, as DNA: TGCGCCAGCAGCTTGTGGCTGGGGTCAAACAATGAGCAGTTCTTC. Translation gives CASSLWLGSNNEQFF.

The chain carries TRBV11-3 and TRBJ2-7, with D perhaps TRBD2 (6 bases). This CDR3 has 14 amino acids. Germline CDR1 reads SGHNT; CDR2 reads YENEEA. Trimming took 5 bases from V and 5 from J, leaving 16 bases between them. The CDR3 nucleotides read TGTGCCAGCAGCGGAGACGGGGGTGCTCACGAGCAGTACTTC. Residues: CASSGDGGAHEQYF.

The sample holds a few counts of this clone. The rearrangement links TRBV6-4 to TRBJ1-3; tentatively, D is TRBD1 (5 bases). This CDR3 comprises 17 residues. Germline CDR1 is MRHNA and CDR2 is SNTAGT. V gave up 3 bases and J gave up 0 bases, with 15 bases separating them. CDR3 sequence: CASSDALTGISGNTIYF. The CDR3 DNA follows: TGTGCCAGCAGTGATGCACTCACAGGAATCTCTGGAAACACCATATATTTT.

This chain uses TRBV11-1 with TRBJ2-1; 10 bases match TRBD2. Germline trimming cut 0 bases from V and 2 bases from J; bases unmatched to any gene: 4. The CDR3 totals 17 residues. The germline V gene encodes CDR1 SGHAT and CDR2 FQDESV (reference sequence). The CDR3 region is CASSLAASGRTYNEQFF. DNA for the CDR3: TGTGCCAGCAGCTTAGCGGCTAGCGGGAGAACCTACAATGAGCAGTTCTTC.

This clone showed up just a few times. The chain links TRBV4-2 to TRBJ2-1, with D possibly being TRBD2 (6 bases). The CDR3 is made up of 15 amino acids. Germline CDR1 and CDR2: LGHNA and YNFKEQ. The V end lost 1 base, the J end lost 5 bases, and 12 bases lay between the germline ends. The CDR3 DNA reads TGTGCCAGCAGCCAAGCGGGACTTCCCAACAATGAGCAGTTCTTC. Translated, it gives CASSQAGLPNNEQFF.

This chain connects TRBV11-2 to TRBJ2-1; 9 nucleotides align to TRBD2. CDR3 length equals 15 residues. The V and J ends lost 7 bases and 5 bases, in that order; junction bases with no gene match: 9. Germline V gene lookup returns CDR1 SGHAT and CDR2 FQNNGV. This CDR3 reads CASTRGRGGHNEQFF. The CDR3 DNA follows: TGTGCCAGCACCCGGGGGCGGGGGGGCCACAATGAGCAGTTCTTC. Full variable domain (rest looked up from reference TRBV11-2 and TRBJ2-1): EAGVAQSPRYKIIEKRQSVAFWCNPISGHATLYWYQQILGQGPKLLIQFQNNGVVDDSQLPKDRFSAERLKGVDSTLKIQPAKLEDSAVYLCASTRGRGGHNEQFFGPGTRLTVL.